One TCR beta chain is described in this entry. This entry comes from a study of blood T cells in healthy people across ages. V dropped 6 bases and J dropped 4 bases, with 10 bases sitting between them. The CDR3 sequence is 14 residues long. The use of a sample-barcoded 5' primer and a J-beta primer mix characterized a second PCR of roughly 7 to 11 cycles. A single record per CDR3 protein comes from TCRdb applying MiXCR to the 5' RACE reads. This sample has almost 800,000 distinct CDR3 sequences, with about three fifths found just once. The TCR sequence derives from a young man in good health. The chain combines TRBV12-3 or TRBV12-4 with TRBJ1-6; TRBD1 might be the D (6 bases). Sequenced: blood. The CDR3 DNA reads TGTGCCAGCAGGGAACAGGGATATAATTCACCCCTCCACTTT. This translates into CASREQGYNSPLHF.